This entry lists 31 T cell receptor beta chains sequenced from one sample in a study of shared clonotypes between healthy human individuals. Here immunoSEQ multiplex PCR was the method, and the copy in TCRdb shows in-frame clones only, minus some. The sample records millions of clones, approximately 94% being singletons. The naive CD8 fraction comprised CD45RO-negative cells positively selected for CCR7 and excluded terminally differentiated effector memory CD45RA+ cells. Source material: naive CD8+ T cells sorted from blood. The receptors derive from a man between 18 and 29 years old in good health.

The V call is TRBV5-4, the J call TRBJ2-7, with 15 bases lining up with TRBD2. CDR3 length equals 16 residues. Per the germline V gene, CDR1 is SGHNT and CDR2 is YYREEE (reference sequence). Trimming at V came to 4 bases and at J to 0 bases, leaving 2 bases not matched to a gene. CDR3 coding DNA: TGTGCCAGCAGCCGGACTAGCGGGGGGGCCTCCTACGAGCAGTACTTC. Residues: CASSRTSGGASYEQYF.

With respect to this clone: This sample also contains other DNA sequences that code for the same CDR3. The chain links TRBV27 to TRBJ2-3; TRBD1 matches 9 bases. Looked up from germline, CDR1 is MNHEY and CDR2 is SMNVEV (reference sequence). Trimming at V came to 5 bases and at J to 0 bases, leaving 3 bases not matched to a gene. The CDR3 spans 15 residues. CDR3 bases: TGTGCCAGCAGTCCGGGGACAGGGAGCACAGATACGCAGTATTTT. It encodes CASSPGTGSTDTQYF.

To note about this clone: The sample carries other DNA sequences with the same CDR3. This sequence joins TRBV11-2 and TRBJ2-7; 8 bases match TRBD1. V was pared by 6 bases and J by 0 bases, with 4 bases of the junction left unmatched. Germline V gives CDR1 SGHAT, CDR2 FQNNGV. The CDR3 has 14 residues. The CDR3 region has the DNA TGTGCCAGCAGTTGGGGGACAGGCTCCTACGAGCAGTACTTC. Translating gives CASSWGTGSYEQYF.

Regarding this clone: At the DNA level, this CDR3 is encoded by other sequences in the same sample as well. The CDR3 loop is CASSVGVMDGYTF. The CDR3 DNA reads as TGTGCCAGCAGCGTAGGTGTGATGGATGGCTACACCTTC. The J gene is TRBJ1-2, the V gene TRBV9; D remains unclear. Germline CDR1 SGDLS, CDR2 YYNGEE. This CDR3 comprises 13 residues. V lost 0 bases and J lost 6, with 9 bases in between.

A remark on this clone: Different DNA sequences within this sample yield the same CDR3. V and J are TRBV19 and TRBJ1-1; no firm D call. The CDR3 contains 12 residues. Germline lookup yields CDR1 LNHDA and CDR2 SQIVND (reference sequence). V was clipped by 1 base and J by 5 bases, with 5 bases between them. The CDR3 DNA sequence: TGTGCCAGTAGTATAGGGGAGACTGAAGCTTTCTTT. Encoded protein: CASSIGETEAFF.

The chain recombines TRBV23-1 with TRBJ2-7; D remains unclear. TRBV23-1 carries the ORF label, with uncertain function. The V end was cut by 3 bases, the J end by 12 bases, with 3 bases between. The CDR3 length is 8 residues. In nucleotides, the CDR3 is TGCGCCAGCAGTCAGAGGTACTTC. Translated: CASSQRYF.

The V call is TRBV7-2, the J call TRBJ1-3, with TRBD1 as a possible D gene (5 bases). CDR1 is SGHTA, CDR2 FQGNSA, per germline. The CDR3 is 16 residues long. V lost 5 bases and J lost 7, with 21 bases in between. The CDR3, as DNA: TGTGCCAGCAGCACATTAACAGGTGCTAGAGGGAACACCATATATTTT. It yields the protein CASSTLTGARGNTIYF.

This clone was observed once. V gene TRBV5-4 combines with J gene TRBJ1-2, with D tentatively TRBD1 (5 bases). V was pared by 0 bases and J by 4 bases, with 13 bases between. Germline values: CDR1 SGHNT, CDR2 YYREEE (reference sequence). The CDR3 extends over 15 amino acids. The CDR3 nucleotides read TGTGCCAGCAGCTTGGATGGAGGGGTTGTCTATGGCTACACCTTC. Translated, it gives CASSLDGGVVYGYTF. The entire variable domain, with the rest obtained from reference TRBV5-4 and TRBJ1-2, is as follows: ETGVTQSPTHLIKTRGQQVTLRCSSQSGHNTVSWYQQALGQGPQFIFQYYREEENGRGNFPPRFSGLQFPNYSSELNVNALELDDSALYLCASSLDGGVVYGYTFGSGTRLTVV.

The V and J genes are TRBV6-1 and TRBJ2-1; tentatively, D is TRBD1 (7 bases). CDR3 length: 15 amino acids. Trimming stripped 8 bases from V and 6 bases from J, with 20 bases between. Germline CDR1 is MNHNS and CDR2 is SASEGT. CDR3 bases: TGTGCCAGCGTAGCGGACCCCGGGACAGTCAATGAGCAGTTCTTC. This codes for CASVADPGTVNEQFF.

The chain carries TRBV5-3 and TRBJ1-6; 7 nucleotides line up with TRBD1. TRBV5-3 carries the ORF label, with uncertain function. Trimming at V came to 7 bases and at J to 0 bases, leaving 16 bases not matched to a gene. The CDR3 covers 19 residues. The CDR3 loop is CARPWSRDSFSSYNSPLHF. CDR3 in DNA: TGTGCCAGACCCTGGTCCCGGGACAGTTTCAGCTCCTATAATTCACCCCTCCACTTT.

This clone appeared a single time. This rearrangement joins TRBV30 to TRBJ1-6; tentative D call: TRBD1 (6 bases). This CDR3 comprises 13 residues. The V end lost 5 bases, the J end lost 10 bases, and 15 bases lay between the germline ends. The V gene's germline CDR1 is GTSNPN and CDR2 SVGIG (reference sequence). CDR3 sequence reads: CAWEVTGPSPLHF. In nucleotides, the CDR3 is TGTGCCTGGGAAGTCACAGGGCCCTCACCCCTCCACTTT.

With respect to this clone: This sample also contains other DNA sequences that code for the same CDR3. The DNA for the CDR3 is TGTGCCAGCAGTTTGTCGTCCTACAATGAGCAGTTCTTC. Translated: CASSLSSYNEQFF. This chain links TRBV28 with TRBJ2-1; D is uncertain. V was trimmed by 3 bases and J by 1 base, leaving 4 bases between them. The CDR3 is 13 residues long. CDR1 is MDHEN, CDR2 SYDVKM, per germline.

The genes are TRBV7-8 and TRBJ1-6; 7 nucleotides align to TRBD1. CDR3 length: 18 residues. After removal of 5 bases from V and 1 base from J, the junction contained 11 bases not matched to a gene. Germline lookup yields CDR1 SGHVS and CDR2 FQNEAQ. The CDR3 region has the DNA TGTGCCAGCAGCCCCCGGGACAGCCGGTGGTCCTATAATTCACCCCTCCACTTT. Translated: CASSPRDSRWSYNSPLHF.

This sequence joins TRBV18 and TRBJ2-5; perhaps TRBD1 as D (6 bases). V was clipped by 0 bases and J by 3 bases, with 17 bases between them. Germline V gene lookup returns CDR1 KGHSH and CDR2 LQKENI. The CDR3 has 17 amino acids. The CDR3 spells CASSPPRTASTEETQYF. DNA for the CDR3: TGTGCCAGCTCACCACCGCGGACAGCTTCCACCGAAGAGACCCAGTACTTC.

The chain has TRBV6-5 and TRBJ1-5, with 8 bases aligning to TRBD1. CDR3 length: 14 residues. Unmatched junction bases numbered 7, after V lost 5 bases and J lost 7 bases. Germline V lookup: CDR1 MNHEY, CDR2 SVGAGI. The CDR3 is CASSPTGEHQPQHF. The CDR3 region has the DNA TGTGCCAGCAGTCCGACAGGGGAACACCAGCCCCAGCATTTT.

This chain uses TRBV30 with TRBJ1-4; unclear D gene. This CDR3 has 13 residues. V shed 2 bases and J shed 8 bases, with 12 bases lying between them. Germline CDR1 is GTSNPN and CDR2 is SVGIG (reference sequence). DNA of the CDR3: TGTGCCTGGAGTCTATCGACGGGGGAAAAACTGTTTTTT. It codes for CAWSLSTGEKLFF.

Turning to this clone: Other DNA sequences in the sample encode the same CDR3. The chain couples TRBV5-6 to TRBJ2-3; no clear D gene. CDR1 and CDR2 (germline): SGHDT, YYEEEE. V dropped 4 bases and J dropped 6 bases, with 9 bases sitting between them. The CDR3 has 12 amino acids. CDR3 sequence reads: CASSQLGDTQYF. For the CDR3, the DNA is TGTGCCAGCAGCCAATTGGGGGATACGCAGTATTTT.

The chain carries TRBV27 and TRBJ1-2; D remains unclear. CDR1 is MNHEY, CDR2 SMNVEV, per germline (reference sequence). Trimming pared 3 bases from V and 8 bases from J, leaving 13 bases between. The CDR3 consists of 13 residues. The CDR3 loop is CASSFTFGGGYTF. The CDR3 region has the DNA TGTGCCAGCAGTTTTACGTTCGGTGGCGGCTACACCTTC.

Regarding this clone: Other DNA sequences in the sample encode the same CDR3. V is TRBV27 and J is TRBJ1-5; D not resolved. This CDR3 contains 14 residues. V shed 6 bases and J shed 1 base, with 10 bases lying between them. The germline gives CDR1 MNHEY, CDR2 SMNVEV (reference sequence). CDR3 nucleotide sequence: TGTGCCAGCAGGCTAGGAGGGAGCAATCAGCCCCAGCATTTT. It specifies CASRLGGSNQPQHF.

This chain connects TRBV27 to TRBJ2-7; the D is unclear. The length of the CDR3 is 16 residues. The V end lost 3 bases, the J end lost 0 bases, and 15 bases lay between the germline ends. The germline gives CDR1 MNHEY, CDR2 SMNVEV (reference sequence). CDR3 region: CASSFFAPIGSYEQYF. Written as DNA, the CDR3 is TGTGCCAGCAGTTTTTTTGCGCCAATCGGCTCCTACGAGCAGTACTTC.

The chain has TRBV11-2 and TRBJ1-5; D unclear. The CDR3 contains 13 residues. Germline lookup yields CDR1 SGHAT and CDR2 FQNNGV. V was trimmed by 1 base and J by 3 bases, leaving 4 bases between them. CDR3 sequence reads: CASSLANNQPQHF. Here the CDR3 DNA reads TGTGCCAGCAGCTTAGCCAACAATCAGCCCCAGCATTTT.

The genes are TRBV9 and TRBJ2-1, with TRBD2 matching over 10 bases. Germline V CDR1 and CDR2: SGDLS, YYNGEE. V gave up 4 bases and J gave up 7 bases; unmatched junction bases: 11. The CDR3 loop spans 16 amino acids. CDR3 nucleotides: TGTGCCAGCAGCCCGATCCAGCGGGGGGGCATGAATGAGCAGTTCTTC. Translating it yields CASSPIQRGGMNEQFF.

This chain joins TRBV7-6 and TRBJ2-7, with 10 bases lining up with TRBD1. J lost 1 base, V lost 8 bases, and 2 bases had no gene match. The CDR3 contains 13 residues. From germline, CDR1 is SGHVS and CDR2 FNYEAQ. CDR3 nucleotides: TGTGCCAGCGTGGGACAGGGGTCCTACGAGCAGTACTTC. Protein: CASVGQGSYEQYF.

This chain uses TRBV7-3 with TRBJ2-7; the D gene could be TRBD1 or TRBD2 (5 bases each). With 5 bases removed from V and 6 bases from J, the gap between germline ends came to 14 bases. Germline V lookup: CDR1 SGHTA, CDR2 FQGTGA. The CDR3 is made up of 13 amino acids. The CDR3: CASSPPGRPEQYF. The CDR3, as DNA: TGTGCCAGCAGCCCCCCGGGACGCCCCGAGCAGTACTTC. The variable domain in full, completed from reference TRBV7-3 and TRBJ2-7, reads GAGVSQTPSNKVTEKGKYVELRCDPISGHTALYWYRQSLGQGPEFLIYFQGTGAADDSGLPNDRFFAVRPEGSVSTLKIQRTERGDSAVYLCASSPPGRPEQYFGPGTRLTVT.

Turning to this clone: The same CDR3 arises from other DNA sequences in this sample as well. V is TRBV9 and J is TRBJ1-1; 8 positions match TRBD1. Germline values: CDR1 SGDLS, CDR2 YYNGEE. The CDR3 totals 15 residues. After removal of 0 bases from V and 4 bases from J, the junction contained 5 bases not matched to a gene. The CDR3 is CASSVEGTGGTEAFF. The CDR3 DNA is TGTGCCAGCAGCGTAGAAGGGACAGGCGGCACTGAAGCTTTCTTT. The complete variable domain, with remaining parts taken from reference TRBV9 and TRBJ1-1, reads DSGVTQTPKHLITATGQRVTLRCSPRSGDLSVYWYQQSLDQGLQFLIQYYNGEERAKGNILERFSAQQFPDLHSELNLSSLELGDSALYFCASSVEGTGGTEAFFGQGTRLTVV.

The chain employs TRBV7-8 and TRBJ2-5; 11 bases are a match to TRBD2. CDR1 is SGHVS and CDR2 is FQNEAQ in the germline V gene. The CDR3 consists of 14 residues. J was trimmed by 6 bases and V by 5 bases; bases with no gene match: 5. CDR3 amino acids: CASSTGTSGKTQYF. DNA of the CDR3: TGTGCCAGCAGCACCGGGACTAGCGGAAAGACCCAGTACTTC.

V gene TRBV7-9 combines with J gene TRBJ1-1; D might be TRBD1 (6 bases). The CDR3 consists of 14 residues. V was shortened by 1 base and J by 8 bases, with 14 bases between the two germline ends. Germline CDR1 SEHNR, CDR2 FQNEAQ (reference sequence). The CDR3 sequence: CASSLVATGLEAFF. In nucleotides, the CDR3 is TGTGCCAGCAGCTTAGTAGCGACAGGTCTGGAAGCTTTCTTT.

A note on this clone: The sample has other DNA sequences that encode this CDR3 too. J is TRBJ2-7 and V is TRBV7-9, with D hard to call. This CDR3 has 13 residues. V lost 3 bases and J lost 3, with 9 bases in between. Per germline, CDR1 SEHNR and CDR2 FQNEAQ (reference sequence). The CDR3 DNA is TGTGCCAGCAGCTTTGGAGCCAGCTACGAGCAGTACTTC. This encodes CASSFGASYEQYF.

The chain couples TRBV19 to TRBJ1-2; no clear D gene. The CDR3 totals 13 residues. Per the germline V gene, CDR1 is LNHDA and CDR2 is SQIVND (reference sequence). Trimming stripped 7 bases from V and 9 bases from J, with 18 bases between. The CDR3 reads CASTPGLLVSYTF. The CDR3 DNA reads as TGTGCCAGTACGCCGGGCCTCCTTGTCAGCTACACCTTC. The full variable domain, completed using reference TRBV19 and TRBJ1-2, is DGGITQSPKYLFRKEGQNVTLSCEQNLNHDAMYWYRQDPGQGLRLIYYSQIVNDFQKGDIAEGYSVSREKKESFPLTVTSAQKNPTAFYLCASTPGLLVSYTFGSGTRLTVV.

The gene calls are TRBV4-1 and TRBJ1-1; TRBD1 aligns across 7 bases. CDR3 length: 15 residues. Germline trimming cut 5 bases from V and 1 base from J; bases unmatched to any gene: 7. Looked up from germline, CDR1 is MGHRA and CDR2 is YSYEKL. The CDR3 here is CASSTSGTANTEAFF. The CDR3 coding sequence is TGCGCCAGCAGCACTTCCGGGACAGCGAACACTGAAGCTTTCTTT.

V usage is TRBV10-1 and J usage is TRBJ1-2; the match to TRBD1 covers 8 bases. The germline CDR1 and CDR2 sequences are WNHNN and SYGVQD (reference sequence). CDR3 length: 16 amino acids. V lost 6 bases, J lost 4 bases, and 13 bases stayed unmatched. The CDR3 is CASRNKGQGTSYGYTF. The DNA for the CDR3 is TGCGCCAGCAGGAATAAAGGACAGGGCACGTCCTATGGCTACACCTTC.